This TCR beta chain was sequenced in a study of control samples from healthy donors and cancer patients. Germline V gene lookup returns CDR1 SGHRS and CDR2 YFSETQ. The CDR3 consists of 11 residues. V shed 4 bases and J shed 6 bases, with 7 bases lying between them. Measured with immunoSEQ multiplex PCR; TCRdb has only the in-frame clones, and not every one. The sample contains approximately 110,000 clones, about 89% of which appear only once. The genes are TRBV5-1 and TRBJ1-2; D ambiguous. This receptor was taken from a woman in her forties or fifties in good health. The sample taken for sequencing was blood. The CDR3 nucleotides read TGCGCCAGCAGCGCCTCGGATGGCTACACCTTC. As protein: CASSASDGYTF.